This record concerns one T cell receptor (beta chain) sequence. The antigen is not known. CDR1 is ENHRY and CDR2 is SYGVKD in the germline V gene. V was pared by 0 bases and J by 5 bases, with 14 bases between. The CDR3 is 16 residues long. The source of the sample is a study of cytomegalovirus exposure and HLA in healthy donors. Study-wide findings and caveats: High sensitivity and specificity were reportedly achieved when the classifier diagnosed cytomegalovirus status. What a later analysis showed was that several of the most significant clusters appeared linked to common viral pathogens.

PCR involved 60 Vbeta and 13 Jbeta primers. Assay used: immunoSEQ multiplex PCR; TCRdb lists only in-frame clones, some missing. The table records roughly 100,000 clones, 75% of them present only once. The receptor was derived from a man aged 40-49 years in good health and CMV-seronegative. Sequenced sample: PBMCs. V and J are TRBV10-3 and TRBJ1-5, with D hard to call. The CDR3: CAISESRAEPHQPQHF. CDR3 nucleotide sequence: TGTGCCATCAGTGAGTCGAGGGCCGAGCCCCATCAGCCCCAGCATTTT.